A selection of T cell receptor beta chains follows, all from one sample in a study of blood T cell repertoires in COVID-19. Clones were read by immunoSEQ multiplex PCR, and TCRdb kept only the in-frame ones, dropping some. The sample comprises about 220,000 clones, just under 85% of which are singletons, and roughly 1.3% rests with the top ten. The source material was PBMCs or T cells enriched from blood (not recorded which). The receptors shown here come from a woman aged 40-49 years with acute COVID-19. CDR3s include the opening cysteine and the closing phenylalanine or tryptophan. Fields, in order: J gene, clone size, V gene, D gene, CDR3 protein, CDR3 DNA. The D gene is left open where the match is weak. For some rows the clone size is stated as once, few or many, or as a class when expanded; others skip it.

J gene: TRBJ1-1; clone size: .; V gene: TRBV3-1/TRBV3-2; D gene: .; CDR3 protein: CASSRSWTENTEAFF; CDR3 DNA: TGTGCCAGCAGCCGTTCTTGGACAGAGAACACTGAAGCTTTCTTT
J gene: TRBJ1-1; clone size: .; V gene: TRBV12-3/TRBV12-4; D gene: .; CDR3 protein: CASSSTVNTEAFF; CDR3 DNA: TGTGCCAGCAGCTCGACAGTGAACACTGAAGCTTTCTTT
J gene: TRBJ1-3; clone size: once; V gene: TRBV10-3; D gene: .; CDR3 protein: CAISELNSSGNTIYF; CDR3 DNA: TGTGCCATCAGTGAGCTGAATAGCTCTGGAAACACCATATATTTT
J gene: TRBJ2-1; clone size: .; V gene: TRBV11-3; D gene: .; CDR3 protein: CASSTRDSLNEQFF; CDR3 DNA: TGTGCCAGCAGCACCCGGGACTCCCTGAATGAGCAGTTCTTC
J gene: TRBJ1-2; clone size: .; V gene: TRBV5-4; D gene: .; CDR3 protein: CASSLRGSYGYTF; CDR3 DNA: TGTGCCAGCAGCCTGCGGGGGAGCTATGGCTACACCTTC
J gene: TRBJ1-1; clone size: .; V gene: TRBV24-1; D gene: .; CDR3 protein: CATSDPDSEAFF; CDR3 DNA: TGTGCCACCAGTGACCCCGACAGTGAAGCTTTCTTT
J gene: TRBJ2-7; clone size: .; V gene: TRBV9; D gene: .; CDR3 protein: CASSVSDSYEQYF; CDR3 DNA: TGTGCCAGCAGCGTAAGCGACTCCTACGAGCAGTACTTC
J gene: TRBJ2-7; clone size: .; V gene: TRBV28; D gene: TRBD1; CDR3 protein: CASSLQGAYEQYF; CDR3 DNA: TGTGCCAGCAGTTTGCAGGGGGCCTACGAGCAGTACTTC
J gene: TRBJ1-6; clone size: .; V gene: TRBV28; D gene: .; CDR3 protein: CASSLGFSPLHF; CDR3 DNA: TGTGCCAGCAGTTTGGGCTTCTCACCCCTCCACTTT
J gene: TRBJ1-1; clone size: .; V gene: TRBV5-5; D gene: TRBD1; CDR3 protein: CASSWGQGGTEAFF; CDR3 DNA: TGTGCCAGCAGCTGGGGACAGGGTGGGACTGAAGCTTTCTTT
J gene: TRBJ1-2; clone size: .; V gene: TRBV6-1; D gene: .; CDR3 protein: CASSEWGWLYGYTF; CDR3 DNA: TGTGCCAGCAGTGAATGGGGCTGGCTCTATGGCTACACCTTC
J gene: TRBJ1-2; clone size: .; V gene: TRBV9; D gene: .; CDR3 protein: CASSVGAAYGYTF; CDR3 DNA: TGTGCCAGCAGCGTAGGTGCGGCTTATGGCTACACCTTC
J gene: TRBJ1-1; clone size: .; V gene: TRBV3-1/TRBV3-2; D gene: .; CDR3 protein: CASSPGLGNTEAFF; CDR3 DNA: TGTGCCAGCAGCCCAGGGCTCGGGAACACTGAAGCTTTCTTT
J gene: TRBJ1-5; clone size: .; V gene: TRBV2; D gene: .; CDR3 protein: CASSPGAVNQPQHF; CDR3 DNA: TGTGCCAGCAGTCCTGGGGCAGTTAATCAGCCCCAGCATTTT
J gene: TRBJ2-3; clone size: .; V gene: TRBV9; D gene: .; CDR3 protein: CASSVHRATDTQYF; CDR3 DNA: TGTGCCAGCAGCGTTCACAGGGCCACAGATACGCAGTATTTT
J gene: TRBJ2-3; clone size: once; V gene: TRBV5-1; D gene: .; CDR3 protein: CASLVAESTDTQYF; CDR3 DNA: TGCGCCAGCCTTGTAGCGGAAAGCACAGATACGCAGTATTTT
J gene: TRBJ2-7; clone size: once; V gene: TRBV28; D gene: .; CDR3 protein: CASSLASTVYEQYF; CDR3 DNA: TGTGCCAGCAGTCTAGCGTCGACAGTCTACGAGCAGTACTTC
J gene: TRBJ1-4; clone size: few; V gene: TRBV15; D gene: .; CDR3 protein: CATRENGENEKLFF; CDR3 DNA: TGTGCCACCAGGGAAAACGGGGAGAATGAAAAACTGTTTTTT
J gene: TRBJ2-1; clone size: .; V gene: TRBV5-8; D gene: .; CDR3 protein: CASSLAPNRYNEQFF; CDR3 DNA: TGTGCCAGCAGCTTGGCCCCCAATCGGTACAATGAGCAGTTCTTC
J gene: TRBJ1-1; clone size: .; V gene: TRBV7-9; D gene: .; CDR3 protein: CASSEGRYRHENTEAFF; CDR3 DNA: TGTGCCAGCAGCGAAGGGAGGTATAGGCATGAAAACACTGAAGCTTTCTTT
J gene: TRBJ1-1; clone size: .; V gene: TRBV19; D gene: TRBD1; CDR3 protein: CASHLDRWNTEAFF; CDR3 DNA: TGTGCCAGTCATCTGGACAGGTGGAACACTGAAGCTTTCTTT
J gene: TRBJ1-1; clone size: many; V gene: TRBV6-2/TRBV6-3; D gene: .; CDR3 protein: CASSYGPVMTEAFF; CDR3 DNA: TGTGCCAGCAGTTACGGCCCAGTCATGACTGAAGCTTTCTTT
J gene: TRBJ2-7; clone size: .; V gene: TRBV10-1; D gene: TRBD1; CDR3 protein: CASSEGPGQGNSYEQYF; CDR3 DNA: TGCGCCAGCAGTGAGGGACCGGGACAGGGAAACTCCTACGAGCAGTACTTC
J gene: TRBJ2-5; clone size: .; V gene: TRBV4-1; D gene: .; CDR3 protein: CASSQDRGPRETQYF; CDR3 DNA: TGCGCCAGCAGCCAAGACAGGGGTCCTAGGGAGACCCAGTACTTC
J gene: TRBJ2-3; clone size: .; V gene: TRBV15; D gene: TRBD2; CDR3 protein: CATSVGTSGGTDTQYF; CDR3 DNA: TGTGCCACCAGCGTTGGGACTAGCGGAGGCACAGATACGCAGTATTTT
J gene: TRBJ1-3; clone size: .; V gene: TRBV18; D gene: .; CDR3 protein: CASSPNRRESSGNTIYF; CDR3 DNA: TGTGCCAGCTCACCAAATCGGCGGGAGAGCTCTGGAAACACCATATATTTT
J gene: TRBJ1-2; clone size: .; V gene: TRBV14; D gene: .; CDR3 protein: CASSQEGPLQGTKANGYTF; CDR3 DNA: TGTGCCAGCAGCCAAGAGGGCCCGCTACAGGGTACAAAGGCGAATGGCTACACCTTC